The 7 T cell receptor beta chains below all came from one sample that was sequenced in a study of cytomegalovirus exposure and HLA in healthy donors. PCR employed 60 Vbeta and 13 Jbeta primers. Clones were sequenced by immunoSEQ multiplex PCR, and TCRdb holds only the in-frame ones, with some missing. The sample holds around 140,000 clones, 55% to 80% seen once. Sequenced input: PBMCs. These receptors came from a woman aged 40 to 55 in good health and CMV-seronegative.

V usage is TRBV6-1 and J usage is TRBJ1-1; 7 bases are shared with TRBD1. V lost 6 bases and J lost 3; bases outside the gene matches: 1. This CDR3 contains 12 residues. Germline V CDR1 and CDR2: MNHNS, SASEGT. CDR3 bases: TGTGCCAGCAGCAGGGGGTACACTGAAGCTTTCTTT. As protein: CASSRGYTEAFF.

V and J are TRBV5-6 and TRBJ2-3; a weak D match, TRBD2 (6 bases). The V gene lost 3 bases and the J gene lost 3 bases, with 14 bases spanning the gap. Germline V gene data show CDR1 as SGHDT and CDR2 as YYEEEE. The CDR3 consists of 15 residues. The chain's CDR3 is CASSSQAGITDTQYF. The CDR3 DNA is TGTGCCAGCAGCTCCCAGGCGGGGATAACAGATACGCAGTATTTT. Together with reference TRBV5-6 and TRBJ2-3, the CDR3 gives the full variable domain: DAGVTQSPTHLIKTRGQQVTLRCSPKSGHDTVSWYQQALGQGPQFIFQYYEEEERQRGNFPDRFSGHQFPNYSSELNVNALLLGDSALYLCASSSQAGITDTQYFGPGTRLTVL.

The chain joins TRBV30 to TRBJ2-7; 9 positions agree with TRBD1. CDR3 length: 14 residues. The germline V gene encodes CDR1 GTSNPN and CDR2 SVGIG (reference sequence). With V trimmed by 5 bases and J by 2 bases, 7 bases remained unmatched. CDR3 protein: CAWGAGTGTYEQYF. CDR3 coding DNA: TGTGCCTGGGGAGCCGGGACAGGGACCTACGAGCAGTACTTC.

This chain links TRBV5-8 with TRBJ1-5, with TRBD1 identical over 9 bases. J gave up 2 bases and V 4 bases, and 7 bases lay outside the gene matches. Germline values: CDR1 SGHTS, CDR2 YDEGEE. The CDR3 loop spans 16 amino acids. CDR3 coding DNA: TGTGCCAGCAGCGAACAGGGGGCGCATGGCAATCAGCCCCAGCATTTT. Amino acids: CASSEQGAHGNQPQHF. The full variable domain, in which reference TRBV5-8 and TRBJ1-5 provide the parts outside the CDR3, is EAGVTQSPTHLIKTRGQQATLRCSPISGHTSVYWYQQALGLGLQFLLWYDEGEERNRGNFPPRFSGRQFPNYSSELNVNALELEDSALYLCASSEQGAHGNQPQHFGDGTRLSIL.

The chain has TRBV9 and TRBJ2-3, with TRBD2 identical over 9 bases. The trim removed 0 bases at V and 0 bases at J, leaving 2 bases unmatched. The CDR3 sequence is 16 residues long. Germline V lookup: CDR1 SGDLS, CDR2 YYNGEE. The CDR3, as DNA: TGTGCCAGCAGCGTAGGTAGCGGGGGAAGCACAGATACGCAGTATTTT. This gives the protein CASSVGSGGSTDTQYF.

This clone was detected a few times. This sequence joins TRBV7-3 and TRBJ1-1; D gene unclear. Germline V gene data show CDR1 as SGHTA and CDR2 as FQGTGA. This CDR3 is built from 14 residues. V was pared by 1 base and J by 1 base, with 7 bases between. CDR3 sequence: CASSLSGRNTEAFF. The CDR3 DNA follows: TGTGCCAGCAGCTTAAGCGGTCGGAACACTGAAGCTTTCTTT.

The table lists this clone with a few counts. This chain links TRBV4-2 with TRBJ2-5; 7 bases agree with TRBD1. J lost 5 bases, V lost 0 bases, and 6 bases had no gene match. Per germline, CDR1 LGHNA and CDR2 YNFKEQ. The CDR3 extends over 15 amino acids. The CDR3 loop is CASSQEGGAGETQYF. CDR3 DNA: TGTGCCAGCAGCCAAGAAGGGGGCGCAGGGGAGACCCAGTACTTC.